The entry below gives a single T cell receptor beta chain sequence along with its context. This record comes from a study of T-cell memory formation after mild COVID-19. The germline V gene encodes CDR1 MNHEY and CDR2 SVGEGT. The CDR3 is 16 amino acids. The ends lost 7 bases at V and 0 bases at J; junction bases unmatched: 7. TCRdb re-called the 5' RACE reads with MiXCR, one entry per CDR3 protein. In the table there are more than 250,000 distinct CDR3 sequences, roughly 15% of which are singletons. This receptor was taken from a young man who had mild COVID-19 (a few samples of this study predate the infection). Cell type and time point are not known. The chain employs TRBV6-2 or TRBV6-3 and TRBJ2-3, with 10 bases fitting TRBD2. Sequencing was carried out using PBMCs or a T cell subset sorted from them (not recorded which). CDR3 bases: TGTGCCAGCACTAGCGGGGGATCTTCTAGCACAGATACGCAGTATTTT. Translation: CASTSGGSSSTDTQYF.